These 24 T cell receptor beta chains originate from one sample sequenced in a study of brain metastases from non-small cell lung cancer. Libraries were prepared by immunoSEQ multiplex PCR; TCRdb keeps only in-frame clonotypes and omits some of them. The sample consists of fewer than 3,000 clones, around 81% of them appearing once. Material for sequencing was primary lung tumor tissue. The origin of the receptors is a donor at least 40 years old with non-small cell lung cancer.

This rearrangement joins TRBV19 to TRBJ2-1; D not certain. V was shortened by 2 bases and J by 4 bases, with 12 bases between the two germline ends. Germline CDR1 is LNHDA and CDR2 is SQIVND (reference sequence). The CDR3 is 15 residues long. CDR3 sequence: CASSISSSLYNEQFF. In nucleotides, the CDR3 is TGTGCCAGTAGTATATCGAGCAGCCTTTACAATGAGCAGTTCTTC.

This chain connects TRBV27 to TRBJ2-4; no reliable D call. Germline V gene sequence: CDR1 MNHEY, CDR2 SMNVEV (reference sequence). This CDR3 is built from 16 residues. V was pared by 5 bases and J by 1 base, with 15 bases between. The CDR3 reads CASSPQFSQAKNIQYF. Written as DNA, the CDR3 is TGTGCCAGCAGTCCGCAGTTCTCCCAGGCCAAAAACATTCAGTACTTC.

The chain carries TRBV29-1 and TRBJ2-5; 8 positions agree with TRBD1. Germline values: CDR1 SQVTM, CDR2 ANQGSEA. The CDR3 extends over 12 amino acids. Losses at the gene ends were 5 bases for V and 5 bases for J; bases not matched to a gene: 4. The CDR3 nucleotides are TGCAGCGTTACTCAGGGGGCCGAGACCCAGTACTTC. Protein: CSVTQGAETQYF.

CDR3 loop: CASSDGTSGYNEQFF. CDR3 DNA sequence: TGTGCCAGCAGTGACGGGACTAGCGGTTACAATGAGCAGTTCTTC. The chain is built from TRBV6-4 and TRBJ2-1, with 11 bases matching TRBD2. Per germline, CDR1 MRHNA and CDR2 SNTAGT. The ends lost 2 bases at V and 4 bases at J; junction bases unmatched: 1. The CDR3 runs 15 residues.

DNA of the CDR3: TGTGCCAGCAGTTTAGTCGCAGCGGACGCTTGGAACACTGAAGCTTTCTTT. Translating gives CASSLVAADAWNTEAFF. The chain uses TRBV28 and TRBJ1-1; D unclear. The CDR3 length is 17 residues. V lost 2 bases and J 1 base, leaving 17 bases between the germline ends. Looked up from germline, CDR1 is MDHEN and CDR2 is SYDVKM.

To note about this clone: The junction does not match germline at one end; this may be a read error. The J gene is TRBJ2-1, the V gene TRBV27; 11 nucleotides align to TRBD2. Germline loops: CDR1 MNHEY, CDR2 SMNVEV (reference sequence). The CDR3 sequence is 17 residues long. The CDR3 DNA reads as TGTGCCAGCAGTCCAACGGGGACTAGCGGTATCTACAATAAGCAGTTCTTC. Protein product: CASSPTGTSGIYNKQFF.

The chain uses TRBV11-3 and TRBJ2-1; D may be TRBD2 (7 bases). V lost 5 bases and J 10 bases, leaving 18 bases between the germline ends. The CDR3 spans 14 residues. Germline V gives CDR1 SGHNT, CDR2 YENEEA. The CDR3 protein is CASSPTPGGVEQFF. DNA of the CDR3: TGTGCCAGCAGCCCCACCCCGGGGGGCGTGGAGCAGTTCTTC.

In DNA, the CDR3 is TGTGCCAGCAGCGTAGCTAGAAGTACTAGCACAGATACGCAGTATTTT. Translated, it gives CASSVARSTSTDTQYF. The chain employs TRBV9 and TRBJ2-3; D is uncertain. CDR1 is SGDLS and CDR2 is YYNGEE in the germline V gene. CDR3 size: 16 residues. V was shortened by 0 bases and J by 0 bases, with 11 bases between the two germline ends. Full variable domain (rest looked up from reference TRBV9 and TRBJ2-3): DSGVTQTPKHLITATGQRVTLRCSPRSGDLSVYWYQQSLDQGLQFLIQYYNGEERAKGNILERFSAQQFPDLHSELNLSSLELGDSALYFCASSVARSTSTDTQYFGPGTRLTVL.

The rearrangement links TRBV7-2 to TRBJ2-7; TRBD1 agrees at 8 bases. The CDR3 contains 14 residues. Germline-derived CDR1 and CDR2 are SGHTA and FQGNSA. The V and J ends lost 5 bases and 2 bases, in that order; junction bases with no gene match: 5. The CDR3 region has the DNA TGTGCCAGCAGCACGACAGGGGCCACCTACGAGCAGTACTTC. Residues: CASSTTGATYEQYF.

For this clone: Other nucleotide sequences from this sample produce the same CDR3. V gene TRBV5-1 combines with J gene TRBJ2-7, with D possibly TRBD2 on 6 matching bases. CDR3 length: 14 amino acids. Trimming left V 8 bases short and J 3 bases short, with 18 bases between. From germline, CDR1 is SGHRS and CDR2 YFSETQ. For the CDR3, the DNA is TGCGCCAGTAGCCCGCGGGACGGACTCTACGAGCAGTACTTC. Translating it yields CASSPRDGLYEQYF.

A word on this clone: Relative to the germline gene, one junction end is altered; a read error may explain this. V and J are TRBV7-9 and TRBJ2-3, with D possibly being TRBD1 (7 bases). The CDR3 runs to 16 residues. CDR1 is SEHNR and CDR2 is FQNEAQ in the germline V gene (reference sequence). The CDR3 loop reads CASTLKQGGGTDTQYF. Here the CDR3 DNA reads TGTGCCAGCACCTTAAAGCAGGGGGGAGGCACAGATACACAGTATTTT.

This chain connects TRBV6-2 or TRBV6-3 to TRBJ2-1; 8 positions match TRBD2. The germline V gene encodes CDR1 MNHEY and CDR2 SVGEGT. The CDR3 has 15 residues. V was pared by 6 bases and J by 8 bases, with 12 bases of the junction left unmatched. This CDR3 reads CASSTPKLAVDEQFF. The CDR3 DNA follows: TGTGCCAGCAGCACACCCAAACTAGCGGTAGATGAGCAGTTCTTC.

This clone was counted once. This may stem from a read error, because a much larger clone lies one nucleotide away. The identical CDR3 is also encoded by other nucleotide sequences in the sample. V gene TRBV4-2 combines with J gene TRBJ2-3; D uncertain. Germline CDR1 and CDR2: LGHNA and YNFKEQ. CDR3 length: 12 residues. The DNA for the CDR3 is TGTGCTAGCAGCCAAGATGGGAATACGCAGTATTTT. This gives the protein CASSQDGNTQYF.

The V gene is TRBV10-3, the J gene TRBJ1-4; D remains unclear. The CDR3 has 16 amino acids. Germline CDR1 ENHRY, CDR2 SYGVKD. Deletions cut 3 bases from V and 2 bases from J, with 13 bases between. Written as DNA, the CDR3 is TGTGCCATCAGTGACCAACTAGGAGGGACTAATGAAAAACTGTTTTTT. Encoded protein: CAISDQLGGTNEKLFF.

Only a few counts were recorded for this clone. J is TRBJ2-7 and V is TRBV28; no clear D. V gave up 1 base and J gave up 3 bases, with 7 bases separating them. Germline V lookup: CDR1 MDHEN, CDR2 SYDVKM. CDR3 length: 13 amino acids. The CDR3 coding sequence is TGTGCCAGCAGTTTATCCGCAATCTACGAGCAGTACTTC. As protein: CASSLSAIYEQYF.

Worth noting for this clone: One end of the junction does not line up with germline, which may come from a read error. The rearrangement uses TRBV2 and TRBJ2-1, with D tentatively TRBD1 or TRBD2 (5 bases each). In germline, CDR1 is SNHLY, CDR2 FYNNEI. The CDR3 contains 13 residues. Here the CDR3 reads CASTATEQAGALF. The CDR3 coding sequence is TGTGCCAGCACCGCAACTGAACAGGCCGGGGCGCTCTTC. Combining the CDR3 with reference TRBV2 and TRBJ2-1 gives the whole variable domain EPEVTQTPSHQVTQMGQEVILRCVPISNHLYFYWYRQILGQKVEFLVSFYNNEISEKSEIFDDQFSVERPDGSNFTLKIRSTKLEDSAMYFCASTATEQAGALFGPGTRLTVL.

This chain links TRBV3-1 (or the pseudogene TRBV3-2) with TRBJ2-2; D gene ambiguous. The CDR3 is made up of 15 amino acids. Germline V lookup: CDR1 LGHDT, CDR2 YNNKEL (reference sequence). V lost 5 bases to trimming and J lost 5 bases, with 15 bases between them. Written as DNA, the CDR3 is TGTGCCAGCAGCGGCCAGTCAGGCTTGACCGGGGAGCTGTTTTTT. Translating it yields CASSGQSGLTGELFF.

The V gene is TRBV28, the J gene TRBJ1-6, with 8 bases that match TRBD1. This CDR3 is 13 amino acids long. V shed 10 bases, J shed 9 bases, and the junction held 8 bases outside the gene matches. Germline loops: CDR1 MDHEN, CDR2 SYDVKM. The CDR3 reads CAILGQGASPLHF. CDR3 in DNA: TGTGCCATCTTAGGACAGGGTGCTTCACCCCTCCACTTT.

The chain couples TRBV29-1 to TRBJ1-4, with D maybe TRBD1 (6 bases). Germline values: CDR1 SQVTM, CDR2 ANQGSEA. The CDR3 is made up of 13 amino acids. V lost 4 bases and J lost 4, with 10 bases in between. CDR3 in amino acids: CSVARTVNEKLFF. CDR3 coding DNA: TGCAGCGTTGCCAGGACAGTTAATGAAAAACTGTTTTTT.

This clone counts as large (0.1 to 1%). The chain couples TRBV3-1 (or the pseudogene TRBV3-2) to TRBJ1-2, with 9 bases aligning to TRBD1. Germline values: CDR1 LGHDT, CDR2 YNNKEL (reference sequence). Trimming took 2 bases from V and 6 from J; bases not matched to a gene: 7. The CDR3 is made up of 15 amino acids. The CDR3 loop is CASSQRQGESDGYTF. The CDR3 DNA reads TGTGCCAGCAGCCAACGACAGGGGGAATCGGATGGCTACACCTTC.

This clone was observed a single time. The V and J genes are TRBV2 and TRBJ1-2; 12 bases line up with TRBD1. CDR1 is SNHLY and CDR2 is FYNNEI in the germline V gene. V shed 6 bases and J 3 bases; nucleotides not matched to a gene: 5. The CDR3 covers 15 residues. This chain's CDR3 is CASRGTGGMDYGYTF. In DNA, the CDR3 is TGTGCCAGCAGGGGGACAGGGGGCATGGACTATGGCTACACCTTC.

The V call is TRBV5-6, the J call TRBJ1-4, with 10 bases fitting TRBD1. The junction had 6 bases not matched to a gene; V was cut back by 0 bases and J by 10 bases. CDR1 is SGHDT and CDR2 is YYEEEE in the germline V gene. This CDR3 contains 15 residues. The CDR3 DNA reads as TGTGCCAGCAGCTTGGCCGGGACAGGGGAAGGAAAACTGTTTTTT. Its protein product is CASSLAGTGEGKLFF. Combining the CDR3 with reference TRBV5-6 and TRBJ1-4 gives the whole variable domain DAGVTQSPTHLIKTRGQQVTLRCSPKSGHDTVSWYQQALGQGPQFIFQYYEEEERQRGNFPDRFSGHQFPNYSSELNVNALLLGDSALYLCASSLAGTGEGKLFFGSGTQLSVL.

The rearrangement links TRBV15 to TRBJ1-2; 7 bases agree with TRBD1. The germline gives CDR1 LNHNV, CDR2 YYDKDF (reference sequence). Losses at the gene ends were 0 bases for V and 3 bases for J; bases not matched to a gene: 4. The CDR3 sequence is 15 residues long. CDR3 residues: CATSRDRRGHYGYTF. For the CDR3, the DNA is TGTGCCACCAGCAGAGATCGTAGGGGGCACTATGGCTACACCTTC.

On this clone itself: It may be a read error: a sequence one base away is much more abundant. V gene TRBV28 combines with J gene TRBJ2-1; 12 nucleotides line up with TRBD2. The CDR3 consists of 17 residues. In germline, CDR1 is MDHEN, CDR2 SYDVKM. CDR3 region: CTSSLWTSGDFNNEQFF. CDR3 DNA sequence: TGTACCAGCAGTCTCTGGACTAGCGGGGACTTTAACAATGAGCAGTTCTTC.